The entry that follows covers one T cell receptor beta chain sequence. The sample holds a few counts of this clonotype. The target of this receptor is not known. No much larger clonotype is one base removed from it; base qualities were not supplied. The data were taken from a study of response to subunit inactivated influenza vaccine (dated by TCRdb to 2016 to 2018). Regarding the study in general: Deep quantitative profiling of the T cell receptor repertoire was used in the study to follow responses to a trivalent subunit inactivated influenza vaccine. Summary of the overall study and its limitations: It was suggested by the authors that each seasonal influenza vaccination may recruit only a limited number of new T cells.

The CDR3, cysteine through phenylalanine, is 13 amino acids long. Only CDR3 DNA is held: 39 bases, read in frame from base 1. Per the germline V gene (reference sequence), LNHNV is the CDR1 and YYDKDF is the CDR2. V gives up 0 bases and J gives up 12 bases, and the segment between their germline ends measures 12 bases. The library was prepared using RT-PCR. Sequencing relied on an Illumina HiSeq 2500. Using fastp at Q25 and MiXCR, TCRdb reprocessed the public reads and kept productive beta chains. Every entry covers one CDR3 protein and lists the most common genes and DNA from its rows. In this sample the table shows roughly 780,000 distinct CDR3 sequences, roughly 18% of which occur a single time. The ten top clones hold 9.5% to 13% of the sample.

The sequence is built from TRBV15 and TRBJ2-1; the D gene is perhaps TRBD2, from 5 matching bases. The clonotype originates from a man aged 45-65 years who received an inactivated influenza vaccine. Donor details come from another sample of the same person, matched by shared clones. Sequenced material: PBMCs from blood, taken about 5 days after vaccination. The CDR3 loop reads CATSRDSATWQFF. The base sequence is TGTGCCACCAGCAGAGATAGCGCGACCTGGCAGTTCTTC.